This record looks at one TCR beta chain sequence and its context. The antigen is unknown. This CDR3 has 19 residues. The ends lost 4 bases at V and 1 base at J; junction bases unmatched: 12. Germline CDR1 reads SGDLS; CDR2 reads YYNGEE. The data were obtained in a study of cytomegalovirus exposure and HLA in healthy donors. Looking at the study overall: In a later analysis, the approximately 110 validation repertoires were reported to have used the same platform as the 666 first-cohort repertoires.

TCRdb keeps only in-frame clones here, not all; method: immunoSEQ multiplex PCR. This table has about 220,000 clones, about 93% appearing once. Broader study findings: Specificity for CMV antigens was confirmed in vitro for a few of the CMV-associated chains. Investigators reported approximately 170 TCR beta chains as tied to cytomegalovirus. Rare TCR sequences dominated, though some public TCRs recurred in many donors.

This TCR derives from a woman younger than 35 in good health and CMV-seronegative. The chain couples TRBV9 to TRBJ2-2, with 11 bases identical to TRBD2. The sequenced sample consisted of PBMCs. This CDR3 reads CASSLRGTSGSLNTGELFF. Here the CDR3 DNA reads TGTGCCAGCAGCTTGAGAGGGACTAGCGGATCATTGAACACCGGGGAGCTGTTTTTT.